Below, 22 T cell receptor beta chains from the same sample are listed, as sequenced in a study of control samples from healthy donors and cancer patients. Repertoires were generated with immunoSEQ multiplex PCR, while TCRdb's copy carries only in-frame clones and drops some. The repertoire holds 200,000 or so clones, with approximately 90% as singletons. The specimen sequenced was blood. These receptors all stem from a man younger than 45 in good health.

The chain couples TRBV19 to TRBJ2-2; possible D gene TRBD2, 7 bases. CDR1 is LNHDA, CDR2 SQIVND, per germline (reference sequence). The CDR3 length is 17 residues. The V gene lost 7 bases and the J gene lost 0 bases, with 18 bases spanning the gap. The CDR3 protein is CASKGGRDRTNTGELFF. CDR3 bases: TGTGCCAGTAAGGGGGGGCGAGACCGAACGAACACCGGGGAGCTGTTTTTT.

The V and J genes are TRBV5-5 and TRBJ2-7; D is uncertain. The germline V and J ends were trimmed by 0 bases and 2 bases, with 15 bases remaining between them. The CDR3 has 16 residues. Germline CDR1 is SGHKS and CDR2 is YYEKEE (reference sequence). For the CDR3, the DNA is TGTGCCAGCAGCTTGGTGGTGTCGGGCACCACCTACGAGCAGTACTTC. This codes for CASSLVVSGTTYEQYF.

The chain joins TRBV2 to TRBJ2-7; no firm D call. The V and J ends lost 5 bases and 7 bases respectively, with 12 bases between them. The CDR3 spans 12 residues. Looked up from germline, CDR1 is SNHLY and CDR2 is FYNNEI. CDR3 in amino acids: CASSIDREEQYF. CDR3 bases: TGTGCCAGCAGTATCGATCGAGAAGAGCAGTACTTC.

CDR3 sequence: CASSRGYGYTF. CDR3 bases: TGTGCCAGCAGCCGTGGCTATGGCTACACCTTC. This rearrangement joins TRBV14 to TRBJ1-2; no firm D call. Germline values: CDR1 SGHDN, CDR2 FVKESK. The CDR3 totals 11 residues. The V and J ends lost 4 bases and 4 bases respectively, with 4 bases between them. The full variable domain, in which reference TRBV14 and TRBJ1-2 provide the parts outside the CDR3, is EAGVTQFPSHSVIEKGQTVTLRCDPISGHDNLYWYRRVMGKEIKFLLHFVKESKQDESGMPNNRFLAERTGGTYSTLKVQPAELEDSGVYFCASSRGYGYTFGSGTRLTVV.

V gene TRBV7-9 combines with J gene TRBJ2-7; D gene uncertain. Germline lookup yields CDR1 SEHNR and CDR2 FQNEAQ (reference sequence). CDR3 length: 13 residues. Trimming pared 0 bases from V and 3 bases from J, leaving 6 bases between. CDR3 nucleotide sequence: TGTGCCAGCAGCTTAGCGCTGGACTACGAGCAGTACTTC. Translation gives CASSLALDYEQYF. Looking up the rest from reference TRBV7-9 and TRBJ2-7 gives the full variable domain: DTGVSQNPRHKITKRGQNVTFRCDPISEHNRLYWYRQTLGQGPEFLTYFQNEAQLEKSRLLSDRFSAERPKGSFSTLEIQRTEQGDSAMYLCASSLALDYEQYFGPGTRLTVT.

This rearrangement joins TRBV27 to TRBJ1-6; 9 bases line up with TRBD1. Looked up from germline, CDR1 is MNHEY and CDR2 is SMNVEV (reference sequence). Trimming took 5 bases from V and 0 from J; bases not matched to a gene: 5. The CDR3 sequence is 17 residues long. In nucleotides, the CDR3 is TGTGCCAGCAGTCCCCCGACAGGGGGCTCCTATAATTCACCCCTCCACTTT. Residues: CASSPPTGGSYNSPLHF.

This clone was observed a single time. This rearrangement joins TRBV6-5 to TRBJ2-1; D not certain. Germline V gene data show CDR1 as MNHEY and CDR2 as SVGAGI. The CDR3 extends over 13 amino acids. V dropped 5 bases and J dropped 9 bases, with 14 bases sitting between them. The CDR3 protein is CASSQTPNTEQFF. The DNA for the CDR3 is TGTGCCAGCAGTCAAACCCCGAACACTGAGCAGTTCTTC.

The CDR3 reads CASNRDLHTGELFF. The CDR3 bases are TGTGCCAGTAATCGGGACTTACACACCGGGGAGCTGTTTTTT. This chain links TRBV19 with TRBJ2-2; possibly TRBD2 for D (6 bases). Between the trimmed V and J ends, which lost 7 bases and 3 bases, there was a span of 12 bases. Germline V CDR1 and CDR2: LNHDA, SQIVND (reference sequence). This CDR3 contains 14 residues.

Only one count was recorded for this clone. The chain links TRBV24-1 to TRBJ2-1, with TRBD1 as a possible D gene (6 bases). Germline CDR1 KGHDR, CDR2 SFDVKD. Trimming took off 7 bases at V and 8 bases at J, with 11 bases between the two ends. The CDR3 is 12 residues long. CDR3 DNA: TGTGCCACCAGGGGGGCCGGGGATGAGCAGTTCTTC. As protein: CATRGAGDEQFF.

The V gene is TRBV30, the J gene TRBJ1-2; 7 bases fit TRBD1. Losses at the gene ends were 3 bases for V and 0 bases for J; bases not matched to a gene: 10. The CDR3 is made up of 16 amino acids. Germline values: CDR1 GTSNPN, CDR2 SVGIG (reference sequence). DNA of the CDR3: TGTGCCTGGAGGGGGGGACAGTCGGGAGCTAACTATGGCTACACCTTC. The encoded protein is CAWRGGQSGANYGYTF.

The chain employs TRBV5-1 and TRBJ2-3; TRBD1 agrees at 8 bases. Germline loops: CDR1 SGHRS, CDR2 YFSETQ. The V and J ends lost 0 bases and 4 bases, in that order; junction bases with no gene match: 1. This CDR3 comprises 14 residues. The CDR3 DNA sequence: TGCGCCAGCAGCTTGGAACAGGGGGCAGATACGCAGTATTTT. Translating it yields CASSLEQGADTQYF.

This chain joins TRBV18 and TRBJ1-2, with D perhaps TRBD1 (5 bases). Germline V lookup: CDR1 KGHSH, CDR2 LQKENI. V lost 6 bases and J lost 7, with 15 bases in between. The CDR3 covers 13 residues. This chain's CDR3 is CASSYGTTSGYTF. CDR3 bases: TGTGCCAGCTCGTACGGGACGACCTCTGGCTACACCTTC.

V usage is TRBV15 and J usage is TRBJ2-2, with TRBD2 matching 8 bases. The junction had 4 bases not matched to a gene; V was cut back by 9 bases and J by 1 base. The germline gives CDR1 LNHNV, CDR2 YYDKDF (reference sequence). The CDR3 sequence is 14 residues long. The CDR3 is CATAGTRNTGELFF. The DNA for the CDR3 is TGTGCCACAGCCGGGACTAGGAACACCGGGGAGCTGTTTTTT.

The chain recombines TRBV7-9 with TRBJ1-1; no definite D call. Germline V CDR1 and CDR2: SEHNR, FQNEAQ (reference sequence). The CDR3 sequence is 14 residues long. V dropped 5 bases and J dropped 6 bases, with 16 bases sitting between them. CDR3 loop: CASSPGPGAAEAFF. The CDR3 nucleotides read TGTGCCAGCAGCCCCGGGCCCGGAGCGGCTGAAGCTTTCTTT.

The CDR3 nucleotides are TGCGCCAGCAGCCAAGGCCAGGCGTTCGGAAACACCATATATTTT. It yields the protein CASSQGQAFGNTIYF. V is TRBV4-1 and J is TRBJ1-3; D uncertain. From germline, CDR1 is MGHRA and CDR2 YSYEKL. The CDR3 totals 15 residues. The V gene lost 1 base and the J gene lost 4 bases, with 11 bases spanning the gap.

The gene calls are TRBV14 and TRBJ1-1; 7 positions agree with TRBD1. Germline V lookup: CDR1 SGHDN, CDR2 FVKESK. The CDR3 covers 15 residues. Germline trimming cut 0 bases from V and 5 bases from J; bases unmatched to any gene: 6. In DNA, the CDR3 is TGTGCCAGCAGCCAAGACAGGGGGGAACGGACTGAAGCTTTCTTT. Translation: CASSQDRGERTEAFF.

The chain combines TRBV27 with TRBJ2-7; either TRBD1 or TRBD2 may fit D (5 bases each). Germline CDR1 and CDR2: MNHEY and SMNVEV (reference sequence). V dropped 1 base and J dropped 2 bases, with 9 bases sitting between them. This CDR3 region has 14 residues. The CDR3 loop reads CASSLYRGPYEQYF. The CDR3 region has the DNA TGTGCCAGCAGTTTATATCGGGGACCCTACGAGCAGTACTTC.

The chain recombines TRBV6-5 with TRBJ2-1; the D gene is possibly TRBD2 (7 bases). Germline V lookup: CDR1 MNHEY, CDR2 SVGAGI. This CDR3 contains 16 residues. Trimming took off 4 bases at V and 5 bases at J, with 18 bases between the two ends. CDR3 amino acids: CASSSAGAGDHNEQFF. The CDR3 DNA sequence: TGTGCCAGCAGTTCGGCGGGGGCGGGGGACCACAATGAGCAGTTCTTC.

This clone has just one count. The chain recombines TRBV24-1 with TRBJ1-2, with 8 bases that match TRBD1. Trimming took 4 bases from V and 4 from J; bases not matched to a gene: 4. CDR1 and CDR2 from the germline V gene are KGHDR and SFDVKD. This CDR3 region has 14 residues. The CDR3 reads CATSDPGQAYGYTF. CDR3 nucleotides: TGTGCCACCAGTGACCCGGGACAGGCCTATGGCTACACCTTC.

The chain recombines TRBV7-9 with TRBJ2-3, with TRBD2 identical over 10 bases. Germline values: CDR1 SEHNR, CDR2 FQNEAQ (reference sequence). This CDR3 is 15 amino acids long. The V gene end was trimmed by 5 bases and the J gene end by 6 bases; junction bases not matched to a gene: 8. CDR3 in amino acids: CASSILAGERDTQYF. CDR3 bases: TGTGCCAGCAGCATCCTAGCGGGGGAAAGGGATACGCAGTATTTT.

V is TRBV4-1 and J is TRBJ2-1; tentatively, D is TRBD1 or TRBD2 (6 bases each). CDR1 and CDR2 (germline): MGHRA, YSYEKL. V shed 1 base and J shed 8 bases, with 18 bases lying between them. The CDR3 is made up of 16 amino acids. The CDR3 DNA is TGCGCCAGCAGCCAAGCGTTCGGGGGCAGTGTAGATGAGCAGTTCTTC. Amino acids: CASSQAFGGSVDEQFF.

The chain carries TRBV6-1 and TRBJ2-7; 8 bases fit TRBD1. After removal of 3 bases from V and 2 bases from J, the junction contained 6 bases not matched to a gene. Per germline, CDR1 MNHNS and CDR2 SASEGT. The CDR3 covers 15 residues. The CDR3 spells CASSDEDRATYEQYF. The CDR3 nucleotides read TGTGCCAGCAGTGACGAGGACAGGGCTACCTACGAGCAGTACTTC.